One and the same sample provided the 3 T cell receptor beta chains below, sequenced in a study of blood T cell repertoires in COVID-19. Profiling relied on immunoSEQ multiplex PCR, and the TCRdb table lists in-frame clones only, not all of them. The sample carries some 45,000 clones, 84% recorded once. Specimen: peripheral blood. These receptors originate from a man in his 60s with acute or convalescent COVID-19.

The chain links TRBV6-5 to TRBJ2-7; tentatively, D is TRBD2 (5 bases). V lost 5 bases and J 7 bases, leaving 9 bases between the germline ends. Germline-derived CDR1 and CDR2 are MNHEY and SVGAGI. This CDR3 has 11 amino acids. The chain's CDR3 is CASSPREEQYF. The CDR3 DNA sequence: TGTGCCAGCAGTCCCCGGGAAGAGCAGTACTTC.

The genes are TRBV7-2 and TRBJ2-5, with 10 bases aligning to TRBD2. This CDR3 is built from 15 residues. Germline CDR1 is SGHTA and CDR2 is FQGNSA. The V segment lost 7 bases and the J segment 3 bases; nucleotides outside the gene matches: 8. The CDR3 sequence: CASIPRGLAEETQYF. The CDR3, as DNA: TGTGCCAGCATCCCTAGAGGACTAGCGGAAGAGACCCAGTACTTC.

This clone is a singleton in its sample. The gene calls are TRBV24-1 and TRBJ2-3; 10 bases align to TRBD2. Trimming cost V 2 bases and J 6 bases; bases outside gene matches: 7. Germline CDR1 reads KGHDR; CDR2 reads SFDVKD. The CDR3 sequence is 16 residues long. The CDR3 coding sequence is TGTGCCACCAGTGATTGGAGCGGGGGGGCTTCGGATACGCAGTATTTT. Protein: CATSDWSGGASDTQYF.